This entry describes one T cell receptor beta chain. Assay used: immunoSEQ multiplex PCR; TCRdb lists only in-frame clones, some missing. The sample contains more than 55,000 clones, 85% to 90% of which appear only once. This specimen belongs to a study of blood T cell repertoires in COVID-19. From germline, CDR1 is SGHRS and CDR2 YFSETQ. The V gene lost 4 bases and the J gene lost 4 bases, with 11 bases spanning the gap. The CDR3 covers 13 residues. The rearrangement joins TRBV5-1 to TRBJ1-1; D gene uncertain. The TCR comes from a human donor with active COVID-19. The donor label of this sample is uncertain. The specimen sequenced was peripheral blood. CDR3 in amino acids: CASSPGRLTEAFF. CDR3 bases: TGCGCCAGCAGCCCGGGGAGGCTCACTGAAGCTTTCTTT.